This T cell receptor (beta chain) originates from a study of blood T cell repertoires in COVID-19. The overall study: From T cells, B-cell-depleted T cells, or PBMCs came the material, which was cDNA or gDNA.

Germline V CDR1 and CDR2: SEHNR, FQNEAQ (reference sequence). The CDR3 covers 16 residues. Between the trimmed V and J ends, which lost 5 bases and 0 bases, there was a span of 15 bases. Data came from immunoSEQ multiplex PCR; TCRdb stores just in-frame clones and leaves some out. The sample holds about 120,000 clones, around two thirds seen once. Sample: peripheral blood. V gene TRBV7-9 combines with J gene TRBJ2-3; a weak D match, TRBD2 (6 bases). This receptor was taken from a woman aged 65 to 85 with acute or convalescent COVID-19. CDR3 in amino acids: CASSLGTFPSTDTQYF. The CDR3 DNA is TGTGCCAGCAGCCTCGGGACTTTTCCTAGCACAGATACGCAGTATTTT. Drawing the rest from reference TRBV7-9 and TRBJ2-3, the complete variable domain is DTGVSQNPRHKITKRGQNVTFRCDPISEHNRLYWYRQTLGQGPEFLTYFQNEAQLEKSRLLSDRFSAERPKGSFSTLEIQRTEQGDSAMYLCASSLGTFPSTDTQYFGPGTRLTVL.